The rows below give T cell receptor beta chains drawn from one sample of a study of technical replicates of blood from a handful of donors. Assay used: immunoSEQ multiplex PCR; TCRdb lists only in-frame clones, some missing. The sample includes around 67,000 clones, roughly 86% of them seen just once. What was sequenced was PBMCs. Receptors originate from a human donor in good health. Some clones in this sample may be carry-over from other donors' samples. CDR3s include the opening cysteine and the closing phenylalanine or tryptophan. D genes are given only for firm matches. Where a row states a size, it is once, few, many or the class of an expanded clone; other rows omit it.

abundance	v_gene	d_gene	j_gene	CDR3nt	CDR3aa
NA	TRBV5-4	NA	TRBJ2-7	TGTGCCAGCAGCTCAGAGGACACCTTCGCCCGCGAGCAGTACTTC	CASSSEDTFAREQYF
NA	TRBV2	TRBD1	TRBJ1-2	TGTGCCAGCAGTACACAGGGGTATGGCTACACCTTC	CASSTQGYGYTF
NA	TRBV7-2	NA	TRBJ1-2	TGTGCCTGCTCAGATCGACTTGCTAACTATGGCTACACCTTC	CACSDRLANYGYTF
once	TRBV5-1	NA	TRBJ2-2	TGCGCCAGCAGCTTGTTAGTAGGGGCGAACACCGGGGAGCTGTTTTTT	CASSLLVGANTGELFF
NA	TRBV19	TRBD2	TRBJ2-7	TGTGCCAGTAAAGCGGGGCCAGCGGGGGCTTGGGAGCAGTACTTC	CASKAGPAGAWEQYF
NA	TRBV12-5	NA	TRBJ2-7	TGTGCTAGTGGTTTGGTACAGAGCGAGCAGTACTTC	CASGLVQSEQYF
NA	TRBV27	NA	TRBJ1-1	TGTGCCAGCAGTTCACTCTTTGTTGGGGGGTCGTCAATGATTGAAGCTTTCTTT	CASSSLFVGGSSMIEAFF
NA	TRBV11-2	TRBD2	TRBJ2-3	TGTGCCAGCAGCTTAACTAGCGGGGAGGTGGTTGCGCAGTATTTT	CASSLTSGEVVAQYF
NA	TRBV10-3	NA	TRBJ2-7	TGTGCCATCAGTGAGTCTGATTCGGGGGGCGACGAGCAGTACTTC	CAISESDSGGDEQYF
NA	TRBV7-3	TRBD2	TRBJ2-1	TGTGCCAGCAGCTTATATAGCGGGGACTACAATGAGCAGTTCTTC	CASSLYSGDYNEQFF
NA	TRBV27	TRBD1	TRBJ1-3	TGTGCCAGCAGCCCCCGGGACAGGGTTAACACCATATATTTT	CASSPRDRVNTIYF
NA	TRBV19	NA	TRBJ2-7	TGTGCCAGTAGTCACCGGGACTCCTCCTACGAGCAGTACTTC	CASSHRDSSYEQYF
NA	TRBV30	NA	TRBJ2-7	TGTGCGGGGGGCAGGGGGTCCTACGAGCAGTACTTC	CAGGRGSYEQYF
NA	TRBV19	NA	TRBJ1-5	TGTGCCAGTAAAAAGGGGACGGGAGGTAACAATCAGCCCCAGCATTTT	CASKKGTGGNNQPQHF
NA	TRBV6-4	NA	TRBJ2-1	TGTGCCAGCAGTGAGGGGGCTAGCACCAGTGAGCAGTTCTTC	CASSEGASTSEQFF
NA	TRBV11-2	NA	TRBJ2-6	TGTGCCAGCAGCCTACCCAGGTCCGGGGCCAACGTCCTGACTTTC	CASSLPRSGANVLTF
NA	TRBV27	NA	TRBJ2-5	TGTGCCAGCAGTTTCCGCAGGGGAGAGACCCAGTACTTC	CASSFRRGETQYF